A single sample gave rise to the 21 T cell receptor beta chains below, sequenced in a study of cytomegalovirus exposure and HLA in healthy donors. The PCR had 60 Vbeta and 13 Jbeta primers. Libraries were prepared by immunoSEQ multiplex PCR; TCRdb keeps only in-frame clonotypes and omits some of them. This sample has about 190,000 clones, with roughly 80% found just once. The sequencing input was PBMCs. These receptor sequences come from a man between 45 and 60 years old in good health and CMV-seronegative.

This chain joins TRBV5-4 and TRBJ2-6; 10 nucleotides line up with TRBD1. V trimming: 10 bases; J trimming: 2 bases; junction bases outside the gene matches: 9. Germline V gene data show CDR1 as SGHNT and CDR2 as YYREEE (reference sequence). The CDR3 totals 16 residues. CDR3 sequence: CASRDRGHAGANVLTF. The CDR3 DNA sequence: TGTGCCTCGCGGGACAGGGGCCATGCTGGGGCCAACGTCCTGACTTTC.

The chain combines TRBV2 with TRBJ2-3; TRBD2 matches 9 bases. Germline-derived CDR1 and CDR2 are SNHLY and FYNNEI. The length of the CDR3 is 15 residues. J gave up 0 bases and V 5 bases, and 3 bases lay outside the gene matches. The CDR3 coding sequence is TGTGCCAGCAGTATAGCGGGGGCTAGCACAGATACGCAGTATTTT. Translating it yields CASSIAGASTDTQYF.

The rearrangement links TRBV13 to TRBJ2-1, with TRBD2 as a possible D gene (6 bases). This CDR3 has 18 residues. Germline V gene sequence: CDR1 PRHDT, CDR2 FYEKMQ (reference sequence). V lost 1 base, J lost 0 bases, and 16 bases lay in between. The CDR3 sequence is CASSLVRLRDSSYNEQFF. The CDR3 coding sequence is TGTGCCAGCAGCTTAGTAAGGCTGCGGGATAGCTCCTACAATGAGCAGTTCTTC.

The V and J genes are TRBV2 and TRBJ1-2, with D hard to call. Between the trimmed V and J ends, which lost 5 bases and 4 bases, there was a span of 8 bases. Germline V gives CDR1 SNHLY, CDR2 FYNNEI. This CDR3 spans 12 amino acids. CDR3 protein: CASSPSFYGYTF. The CDR3 DNA follows: TGTGCCAGCAGTCCGAGCTTCTATGGCTACACCTTC. Full variable domain (outside the CDR3, taken from reference TRBV2 and TRBJ1-2): EPEVTQTPSHQVTQMGQEVILRCVPISNHLYFYWYRQILGQKVEFLVSFYNNEISEKSEIFDDQFSVERPDGSNFTLKIRSTKLEDSAMYFCASSPSFYGYTFGSGTRLTVV.

The CDR3 sequence: CASSTRGGEYEQYF. The CDR3 DNA is TGTGCCAGTAGTACCCGTGGGGGGGAGTACGAGCAGTACTTC. V gene TRBV19 combines with J gene TRBJ2-7; 7 bases fit TRBD2. Germline CDR1 is LNHDA and CDR2 is SQIVND (reference sequence). The CDR3 has 14 residues. Trimming took 4 bases from V and 4 from J; bases not matched to a gene: 7. Filled out from reference TRBV19 and TRBJ2-7, the complete variable domain reads DGGITQSPKYLFRKEGQNVTLSCEQNLNHDAMYWYRQDPGQGLRLIYYSQIVNDFQKGDIAEGYSVSREKKESFPLTVTSAQKNPTAFYLCASSTRGGEYEQYFGPGTRLTVT.

The rearrangement uses TRBV7-3 and TRBJ2-5, with D perhaps TRBD2 (5 bases). The CDR3 runs to 14 residues. Per the germline V gene, CDR1 is SGHTA and CDR2 is FQGTGA. Trimming removed 1 base at V and 5 bases at J, with 11 bases between. The DNA for the CDR3 is TGTGCCAGCAGCTTAAGACCCGGCGGGGAGACCCAGTACTTC. Its translation is CASSLRPGGETQYF.

The sample holds one count of this clone. The CDR3 DNA follows: TGTGCCAGCAGTGAAGTCCTGGAGGGCGGCACTGAAGCTTTCTTT. As protein: CASSEVLEGGTEAFF. The rearrangement uses TRBV27 and TRBJ1-1; the D is unclear. Germline V gene lookup returns CDR1 MNHEY and CDR2 SMNVEV (reference sequence). The ends were cut back, 5 bases at V and 4 bases at J, with 17 bases in the middle. CDR3 size: 15 residues.

A note on this clone: Sequence at one end of the junction differs from germline and may be a read error. The chain employs TRBV19 and TRBJ1-3; no definite D call. CDR1 and CDR2 (germline): LNHDA, SQIVND (reference sequence). This CDR3 is built from 14 residues. The CDR3 region has the DNA TGTGCCAGTAGTATTACACTTTTTGGAGACACCATATATTTT. This codes for CASSITLFGDTIYF.

The chain employs TRBV27 and TRBJ1-1; 8 positions match TRBD1. The CDR3 runs to 13 residues. Germline lookup yields CDR1 MNHEY and CDR2 SMNVEV (reference sequence). The V gene end was trimmed by 6 bases and the J gene end by 3 bases; junction bases not matched to a gene: 3. The chain's CDR3 is CASSGQGDTEAFF. The CDR3 nucleotides are TGTGCCAGCAGCGGACAGGGTGACACTGAAGCTTTCTTT.

In DNA form, the CDR3 reads TGTGCCAGCAGCGTAGCTGATCTCGGTGGCGAGCAGTACTTC. Its translation is CASSVADLGGEQYF. The genes are TRBV9 and TRBJ2-7; D remains unclear. The CDR3 is made up of 14 amino acids. Germline V lookup: CDR1 SGDLS, CDR2 YYNGEE. The V end lost 0 bases, the J end lost 6 bases, and 13 bases lay between the germline ends.

The rearrangement joins TRBV6-1 to TRBJ1-5; no definite D call. The CDR3 is made up of 15 amino acids. V gave up 6 bases and J gave up 1 base, with 13 bases separating them. The germline CDR1 and CDR2 sequences are MNHNS and SASEGT. The CDR3 DNA reads as TGTGCCAGCAGGAACAGTGGTGACAGCAATCAGCCCCAGCATTTT. Translation gives CASRNSGDSNQPQHF.

The rearrangement uses TRBV19 and TRBJ1-6; D is uncertain. The ends were cut back, 6 bases at V and 6 bases at J, with 9 bases in the middle. The germline CDR1 and CDR2 sequences are LNHDA and SQIVND (reference sequence). There are 13 residues in the CDR3. In DNA, the CDR3 is TGTGCCAGTAGCTCTACAGTTAATTCACCCCTCCACTTT. Translation gives CASSSTVNSPLHF.

This chain uses TRBV12-5 with TRBJ2-2, with TRBD1 as a possible D gene (6 bases). V lost 3 bases and J 7 bases, leaving 18 bases between the germline ends. The CDR3 runs 16 residues. From germline, CDR1 is LGHNT and CDR2 FRNRAP. The CDR3 is CASGFGTGTLRGELFF. Here the CDR3 DNA reads TGTGCTAGTGGTTTTGGTACCGGGACACTGCGCGGGGAGCTGTTTTTT. Full variable domain (outside the CDR3, taken from reference TRBV12-5 and TRBJ2-2): DARVTQTPRHKVTEMGQEVTMRCQPILGHNTVFWYRQTMMQGLELLAYFRNRAPLDDSGMPKDRFSAEMPDATLATLKIQPSEPRDSAVYFCASGFGTGTLRGELFFGEGSRLTVL.

This clone was seen a few times. CDR3 DNA sequence: TGTGCCAGTAGTCGTGAGGGGAACACTGAAGCTTTCTTT. Translated, it gives CASSREGNTEAFF. The chain has TRBV19 and TRBJ1-1, with unresolved D. The CDR3 sequence is 13 residues long. Deletions cut 5 bases from V and 1 base from J, with 8 bases between. Germline CDR1 reads LNHDA; CDR2 reads SQIVND (reference sequence).

The chain employs TRBV27 and TRBJ2-7; 7 bases line up with TRBD1. The germline V gene has CDR1 MNHEY and CDR2 SMNVEV (reference sequence). Trimming at V came to 4 bases and at J to 2 bases, leaving 5 bases not matched to a gene. The CDR3 runs 14 residues. The chain's CDR3 is CASSSDRTPYEQYF. The CDR3 nucleotides are TGTGCCAGCAGTTCGGACAGGACCCCCTACGAGCAGTACTTC.

This clone was counted once. The J gene is TRBJ1-2, the V gene TRBV6-6, with 11 bases aligning to TRBD1. Germline assignment: CDR1 MNHNY and CDR2 SVGAGI (reference sequence). V was pared by 6 bases and J by 4 bases, with 4 bases of the junction left unmatched. The CDR3 is 14 amino acids. Here the CDR3 DNA reads TGTGCCAGCAGCGGGGGGACAGGGGGCTATGGCTACACCTTC. This translates into CASSGGTGGYGYTF.

This clone has more than one count but fewer than ten. The chain joins TRBV2 to TRBJ1-2; D gene ambiguous. The CDR3 covers 14 residues. Germline lookup yields CDR1 SNHLY and CDR2 FYNNEI. V was pared by 2 bases and J by 3 bases, with 10 bases between. CDR3 residues: CASSEYGLDYGYTF. The CDR3 DNA sequence: TGTGCCAGCAGTGAATACGGGTTGGACTATGGCTACACCTTC.

The CDR3 DNA follows: TGCGCCAGCAGCCAAGACAGGGGTAGCACAGATACGCAGTATTTT. Its protein is CASSQDRGSTDTQYF. The rearrangement links TRBV4-1 to TRBJ2-3; tentative D call: TRBD1 (6 bases). Trimming took 0 bases from V and 0 from J, leaving 7 bases between them. This CDR3 comprises 15 residues. Germline V CDR1 and CDR2: MGHRA, YSYEKL.

This clone was recorded a few times. The chain combines TRBV12-5 with TRBJ2-5; 8 bases map to TRBD1. The CDR3 extends over 14 amino acids. CDR1 is LGHNT and CDR2 is FRNRAP in the germline V gene. The trim removed 7 bases at V and 1 base at J, leaving 5 bases unmatched. The CDR3 DNA reads TGTGCTAGTGCCCCAGACAGGGGCCAAGAGACCCAGTACTTC. Translating gives CASAPDRGQETQYF.

The chain is built from TRBV7-2 and TRBJ1-5, with 8 bases matching TRBD1. Germline CDR1 and CDR2: SGHTA and FQGNSA. The CDR3 totals 17 residues. Trimming cost V 2 bases and J 6 bases; bases outside gene matches: 12. CDR3 nucleotide sequence: TGTGCCAGCAGCTTATGGACAGGGATGGCGACAGGTCAGCCCCAGCATTTT. Translation gives CASSLWTGMATGQPQHF.

The rearrangement uses TRBV28 and TRBJ2-1, with a tentative D call TRBD1 (5 bases). Looked up from germline, CDR1 is MDHEN and CDR2 is SYDVKM. The CDR3 runs to 19 residues. The V end was cut by 5 bases, the J end by 0 bases, with 23 bases between. CDR3: CASSPPARVGSSSYNEQFF. The DNA of the CDR3 is TGTGCCAGCAGTCCCCCCGCCAGGGTTGGATCCTCCTCCTACAATGAGCAGTTCTTC.